These 11 T cell receptor beta chains came from one sample sequenced in a study of T cell responses to AZD1222 COVID-19 vaccine (dated by TCRdb to 2020 to 2023). The receptor library was made with the immunoSEQ multiplex PCR assay. TCRdb took this table from immuneACCESS and kept in-frame rearrangements with V and J called. Such tables lack part of the clones; where checked against another copy, unresolved V genes explain under half of the gap, and the rest is unexplained. In this sample the table shows 200,000 or so clones, over 85% of which occur a single time. Of the sample, around 1% is held by the ten largest clones. This sample's time point label indicates: about 28 days (+/-7) after the second vaccine dose. The sequenced sample was peripheral blood, obtained 28 days after the second AZD1222 dose. Receptors originate from an adult who received the AZD1222 COVID-19 vaccine.

The gene calls are TRBV29-1 and TRBJ2-1, with TRBD2 as a possible D gene (6 bases). The CDR3 contains 14 residues. CDR1 is SQVTM and CDR2 is ANQGSEA in the germline V gene. V was pared by 5 bases and J by 6 bases, with 17 bases between. CDR3 residues: CSVIPRGLANEQFF. CDR3 DNA sequence: TGCAGCGTTATCCCGCGGGGTCTGGCCAATGAGCAGTTCTTC.

The chain recombines TRBV4-2 with TRBJ1-5; a possible D gene is TRBD1 (5 bases). The CDR3 has 14 amino acids. Trimming took off 3 bases at V and 0 bases at J, with 6 bases between the two ends. Germline loops: CDR1 LGHNA, CDR2 YNFKEQ. CDR3 protein: CASSQTDSNQPQHF. The DNA for the CDR3 is TGTGCCAGCAGCCAGACAGATAGCAATCAGCCCCAGCATTTT.

The chain uses TRBV9 and TRBJ2-1, with 7 bases matching TRBD2. CDR1 is SGDLS and CDR2 is YYNGEE in the germline V gene. V lost 3 bases, J lost 8 bases, and 14 bases stayed unmatched. CDR3 size: 16 residues. CDR3 loop: CASSENSGPRSDEQFF. DNA of the CDR3: TGTGCCAGCAGCGAGAATAGCGGGCCTAGATCTGATGAGCAGTTCTTC.

The chain joins TRBV4-2 to TRBJ2-3; tentatively, D is TRBD2 (6 bases). There are 15 residues in the CDR3. Trimming took 1 base from V and 2 from J, leaving 10 bases between them. Germline loops: CDR1 LGHNA, CDR2 YNFKEQ. The CDR3: CASSQGGTYTDTQYF. CDR3 nucleotide sequence: TGTGCCAGCAGCCAAGGGGGGACTTACACAGATACGCAGTATTTT.

CDR3 coding DNA: TGTGCCAGCAGTTCGGGACAGGACTACAATGAGCAGTTCTTC. Protein sequence: CASSSGQDYNEQFF. V is TRBV28 and J is TRBJ2-1, with TRBD1 matching 8 bases. CDR1 MDHEN and CDR2 SYDVKM come from the germline V gene. The CDR3 runs 14 residues. The J segment lost 3 bases and the V segment lost 4 bases, leaving 2 bases of the junction unmatched.

CDR3: CASSPTGANQPQHF. CDR3 in DNA: TGTGCCAGCTCACCTACCGGGGCTAATCAGCCCCAGCATTTT. The chain is built from TRBV18 and TRBJ1-5; maybe TRBD1 (5 bases). V shed 3 bases and J shed 4 bases, with 10 bases lying between them. From germline, CDR1 is KGHSH and CDR2 LQKENI. CDR3 length: 14 amino acids.

The chain employs TRBV10-3 and TRBJ2-7, with a tentative D call TRBD2 (6 bases). Trimming cost V 10 bases and J 3 bases, with 13 bases left between them. From germline, CDR1 is ENHRY and CDR2 SYGVKD. The CDR3 covers 12 residues. Here the CDR3 DNA reads TGTGCCACTGGGGGAGGAGACTACGAGCAGTACTTC. Encoded protein: CATGGGDYEQYF.

The chain employs TRBV30 and TRBJ1-2; D remains ambiguous. This CDR3 has 15 residues. The germline V gene encodes CDR1 GTSNPN and CDR2 SVGIG (reference sequence). Deletions cut 0 bases from V and 4 bases from J, with 15 bases between. This CDR3 is CAWSVRVGSSYGYTF. CDR3 bases: TGTGCCTGGAGTGTACGGGTGGGGTCCTCCTATGGCTACACCTTC.

The rearrangement joins TRBV19 to TRBJ1-1, with unresolved D. V was shortened by 8 bases and J by 0 bases, with 10 bases between the two germline ends. The CDR3 covers 13 residues. Germline V CDR1 and CDR2: LNHDA, SQIVND (reference sequence). CDR3 DNA: TGTGCCAGTGGCGGGGATATGAACACTGAAGCTTTCTTT. Residues: CASGGDMNTEAFF.

This chain links TRBV5-8 with TRBJ1-6; D is possibly TRBD1 (6 bases). From germline, CDR1 is SGHTS and CDR2 YDEGEE. V was clipped by 0 bases and J by 10 bases, with 14 bases between them. The CDR3 is made up of 15 amino acids. CDR3 residues: CASSLEGEVRSPLHF. In DNA form, the CDR3 reads TGTGCCAGCAGCTTGGAGGGGGAAGTAAGATCACCCCTCCACTTT.

The chain employs TRBV12-5 and TRBJ1-6, with 7 bases aligning to TRBD1. Looked up from germline, CDR1 is LGHNT and CDR2 is FRNRAP. The CDR3 runs to 19 residues. With V trimmed by 5 bases and J by 0 bases, 13 bases remained unmatched. The CDR3 DNA sequence: TGTGCTAGTGGTGTGGCACCCTTGGGACAGAACTCCTATAATTCACCCCTCCACTTT. It specifies CASGVAPLGQNSYNSPLHF.